These T cell receptor beta chains were read from a single sample in a study of CD8+CD57+ T cells in acquired aplastic anemia. TCRdb recomputed calls from the reads with MiXCR, one row per CDR3 protein. The table shows tens of thousands of distinct CDR3 sequences, with under 80% occurring only once. The sequencing input was sorted CD4+, CD8+, or CD8+CD57+ T cells (not recorded which) from PBMCs. Receptors were obtained from a human donor with aplastic anemia. Each CDR3 is given with its conserved first and last residue. The D gene is left open where the match is weak. Some rows have no size entry. The others give once, few or many, or a class for an expanded clone.

v_gene	d_gene	abundance	j_gene	CDR3aa	CDR3nt
TRBV7-8	TRBD1	many	TRBJ2-7	CASSSPGQNFYEQYF	TGTGCCAGCAGCTCCCCGGGACAGAATTTCTACGAGCAGTACTTC
TRBV25-1	TRBD1	.	TRBJ2-6	CASSEIGTGGVLTF	TGTGCCAGCAGTGAGATAGGGACAGGGGGCGTCCTGACTTTC
TRBV15	TRBD2	few	TRBJ2-5	CASSQAVREDPTETQYF	TGTGCCAGCAGCCAAGCAGTCCGGGAGGATCCTACGGAGACCCAGTACTTC
TRBV4-1	.	many	TRBJ1-1	CASSRQEDTEAFF	TGCGCCAGCAGTCGACAGGAAGACACTGAAGCTTTCTTT
TRBV29-1	TRBD1	.	TRBJ2-5	CSARTGETQYF	TGCAGCGCTCGGACAGGGGAGACCCAGTACTTC
TRBV7-3	.	.	TRBJ2-7	CASSFSIGGPYEQYF	TGTGCCAGCAGCTTTAGCATTGGGGGCCCCTACGAGCAGTACTTC
TRBV7-8	.	.	TRBJ2-7	CASSLVRPNYEQYF	TGTGCCAGCAGCTTAGTCAGGCCGAACTACGAGCAGTACTTC
TRBV6-1	TRBD1	.	TRBJ1-2	CARSVDRASFMDGYTF	TGTGCCAGGTCCGTGGACAGGGCAAGCTTTATGGATGGCTACACCTTC
TRBV19	.	many	TRBJ2-5	CASSIVGGAQTQYF	TGTGCCAGTAGTATTGTAGGAGGGGCGCAGACCCAGTACTTC
TRBV9	TRBD1	many	TRBJ1-2	CASSARQGANYGYTF	TGTGCCAGCAGCGCGAGACAGGGCGCTAACTATGGCTACACCTTC
TRBV7-9	.	.	TRBJ1-2	CASSLAQDYGYTF	TGTGCCAGCAGTTTGGCGCAGGACTATGGCTACACCTTC
TRBV2	.	.	TRBJ2-1	CASSRTRQGGGEQFF	TGTGCCAGCAGTCGGACACGACAGGGAGGGGGTGAGCAGTTCTTC
TRBV5-1	.	.	TRBJ2-5	CVREGDRRELGETQYF	TGCGTAAGGGAGGGGGACAGGAGGGAGTTGGGAGAGACCCAGTACTTC
TRBV19	TRBD1	.	TRBJ1-5	CASTQGGSNQPQHF	TGTGCCAGTACCCAGGGGGGTAGCAATCAGCCCCAGCATTTT
TRBV15	.	.	TRBJ1-2	CATSSGGFYGYTF	TGTGCCACCAGCAGCGGAGGGTTCTATGGCTACACCTTC
TRBV10-3	.	.	TRBJ1-1	CAIGRDNTEAFF	TGTGCCATCGGGAGGGACAACACTGAAGCTTTCTTT
TRBV10-3	.	.	TRBJ1-6	CAISDRAEGSPLHF	TGTGCCATCAGTGACCGGGCCGAGGGATCACCCCTCCACTTT
TRBV5-1	.	.	TRBJ2-5	CASRETQYF	TGCGCCAGCAGGGAGACCCAGTACTTC
TRBV15	.	.	TRBJ1-3	CATSRDATNSGNTIYF	TGTGCCACCAGCAGAGATGCCACTAACTCTGGAAACACCATATATTTT
TRBV3-1	TRBD2	.	TRBJ2-1	CAISEGGGYNEQFF	TGTGCCATCAGTGAAGGCGGGGGGTACAATGAGCAGTTCTTC
TRBV24-1	.	few	TRBJ2-1	CATEDGSSYNEQFF	TGTGCCACGGAGGACGGTAGCTCCTACAATGAGCAGTTCTTC
TRBV15	.	.	TRBJ2-7	CATSRVPGSSYEQYF	TGTGCCACCAGCAGAGTCCCCGGATCGAGCTACGAGCAGTACTTC
TRBV9	TRBD1	many	TRBJ2-5	CASSVEQGARQETQYF	TGTGCCAGCAGCGTAGAACAGGGGGCCCGACAAGAGACCCAGTACTTC
TRBV28	TRBD1	.	TRBJ1-5	CASSLGYRGNQPQHF	TGTGCCAGCAGTTTAGGGTACAGGGGAAATCAGCCCCAGCATTTT
TRBV9	.	.	TRBJ2-7	CDGSPGPYAEQYF	TGTGACGGCAGCCCAGGACCCTACGCAGAGCAGTACTTC
TRBV2	TRBD1	.	TRBJ1-6	CASTPLRDRGSSPLHF	TGTGCCAGCACCCCACTCCGGGACAGGGGTAGCTCACCCCTCCACTTT
TRBV7-9	.	.	TRBJ1-1	CASSDGITEAFF	TGTGCCAGCAGCGACGGGATAACTGAAGCTTTCTTT
TRBV19	.	few	TRBJ2-7	CASSIGDSPYEQYF	TGTGCCAGTAGTATAGGGGACTCCCCCTACGAGCAGTACTTC
TRBV20-1	TRBD2	.	TRBJ2-3	CSARDSTGLATDTQYF	TGCAGTGCTAGAGATTCCACCGGACTAGCAACAGATACGCAGTATTTT
TRBV7-6	.	many	TRBJ1-1	CASSLEGGLSEAFF	TGTGCCAGCAGCTTAGAGGGAGGTTTGTCTGAAGCTTTCTTT
TRBV7-6	.	.	TRBJ2-7	CASSLSGYNNEQYF	TGTGCCAGCAGCTTAAGCGGTTATAACAACGAGCAGTACTTC
TRBV6-4	.	many	TRBJ2-2	CASSDSETGELFF	TGTGCCAGCAGTGACTCTGAGACCGGGGAGCTGTTTTTT
TRBV9	TRBD2	many	TRBJ2-3	CASSVAGGGPDTQYF	TGTGCCAGCAGCGTAGCGGGGGGGGGTCCAGATACGCAGTATTTT
TRBV7-6	TRBD1	many	TRBJ2-7	CASSLRTGGDEQYF	TGTGCCAGCAGCTTACGGACAGGGGGGGACGAGCAGTACTTC
TRBV7-2	.	.	TRBJ1-5	CAGSLIGGAHQPQHF	TGTGCCGGCAGCTTGATCGGGGGCGCCCATCAGCCCCAGCATTTT
TRBV10-2	.	.	TRBJ1-1	CASSERGATEAFF	TGCGCCAGCAGTGAAAGGGGAGCCACTGAAGCTTTCTTT
TRBV20-1	.	once	TRBJ2-5	CSASRRGEETQYF	TGCAGTGCTTCCCGCAGAGGGGAGGAGACCCAGTACTTC
TRBV5-4	.	.	TRBJ2-1	CASSLAGTRYNEQFF	TGTGCCAGCAGCTTGGCTGGGACACGCTACAATGAGCAGTTCTTC
TRBV25-1	.	once	TRBJ1-6	CASSEGQHYNSPLHF	TGTGCCAGCAGTGAGGGACAACACTATAATTCACCCCTCCACTTT
TRBV2	.	.	TRBJ1-2	CASSEDPNYGYTF	TGTGCCAGCAGTGAAGATCCGAACTATGGCTACACCTTC
TRBV10-2	.	.	TRBJ1-2	CASSEGGAAGYTF	TGCGCCAGCAGTGAGGGGGGGGCGGCTGGCTACACCTTC
TRBV15	.	.	TRBJ1-5	CATSNRLSQPQHF	TGTGCCACCAGCAATCGGCTTAGTCAGCCCCAGCATTTT
TRBV29-1	.	.	TRBJ1-5	CSVVQGRSNQPQHF	TGCAGCGTTGTCCAGGGCAGGAGCAATCAGCCCCAGCATTTT
TRBV12-3/TRBV12-4	.	.	TRBJ2-7	CASSLPPSYEQYF	TGTGCCAGCAGTTTACCTCCAAGTTACGAGCAGTACTTC
TRBV7-2	.	.	TRBJ1-6	CASSLTYNSPLHF	TGTGCCAGCAGCCTAACCTATAATTCACCCCTCCACTTT
TRBV15	.	.	TRBJ2-2	CATSRTENTGELFF	TGTGCCACCAGCAGGACAGAGAACACCGGGGAGCTGTTTTTT
TRBV10-3	TRBD2	once	TRBJ2-3	CALRASGGPTDTQYF	TGTGCCCTCAGGGCGAGCGGGGGACCTACAGATACGCAGTATTTT
TRBV7-9	.	.	TRBJ2-7	CASSLGVWSGEQYF	TGTGCCAGCAGCTTAGGAGTGTGGTCCGGGGAGCAGTACTTC
TRBV7-6	.	many	TRBJ2-7	CASSSLDSYEQYF	TGTGCCAGCAGCTCTCTCGATTCCTACGAGCAGTACTTC
TRBV7-2	TRBD1	many	TRBJ1-1	CASSLGTGEMNTEAFF	TGTGCCAGCAGCTTAGGGACAGGGGAGATGAACACTGAAGCTTTCTTT
TRBV10-3	TRBD1	.	TRBJ1-6	CAISESKQGYSPLHF	TGTGCCATCAGTGAGTCGAAACAGGGGTACTCACCCCTCCACTTT